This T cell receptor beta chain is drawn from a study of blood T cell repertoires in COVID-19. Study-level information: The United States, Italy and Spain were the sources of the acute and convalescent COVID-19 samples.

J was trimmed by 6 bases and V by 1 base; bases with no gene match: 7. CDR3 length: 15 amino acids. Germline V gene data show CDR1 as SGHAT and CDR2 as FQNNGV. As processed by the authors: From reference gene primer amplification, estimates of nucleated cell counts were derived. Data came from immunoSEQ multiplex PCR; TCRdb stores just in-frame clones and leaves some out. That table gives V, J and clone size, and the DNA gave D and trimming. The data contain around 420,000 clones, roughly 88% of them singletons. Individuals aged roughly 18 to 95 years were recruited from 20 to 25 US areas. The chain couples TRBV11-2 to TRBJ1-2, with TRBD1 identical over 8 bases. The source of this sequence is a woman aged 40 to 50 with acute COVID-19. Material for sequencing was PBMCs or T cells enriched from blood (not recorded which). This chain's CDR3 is CASSLAGTGWDGYTF. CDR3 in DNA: TGTGCCAGCAGCTTAGCAGGGACAGGATGGGATGGCTACACCTTC.